A selection of T cell receptor beta chains follows, all from one sample in a study of blood T cell repertoires in COVID-19. The method was immunoSEQ multiplex PCR; TCRdb's version includes in-frame clones alone and lacks a portion of them. Of approximately 190,000 clones detected, about 85% appear once; the ten largest clones hold 2.1%. The specimen sequenced was peripheral blood. The receptors shown here come from a man aged 65 to 85 with active or convalescent COVID-19. CDR3s include the opening cysteine and the closing phenylalanine or tryptophan. D genes are given only for firm matches. Only part of the rows carry a size: once, few, many, or a class if the clone is expanded.

abundance: NA
d_gene: TRBD1
v_gene: TRBV28
j_gene: TRBJ2-4
CDR3nt: TGTGCCAGCAGTTTAACCGGGACAGGGGCGATAAACATTCAGTACTTC
CDR3aa: CASSLTGTGAINIQYF

abundance: NA
d_gene: NA
v_gene: TRBV28
j_gene: TRBJ1-4
CDR3nt: TGTGCCAGCAGAGCCTCCGTTGGGGCGCAGTTTGAAAAACTGTTTTTT
CDR3aa: CASRASVGAQFEKLFF

abundance: NA
d_gene: NA
v_gene: TRBV9
j_gene: TRBJ2-2
CDR3nt: TGTGCCAGCAGCGTATTGACAGGTGGGACCGGGGAGCTGTTTTTT
CDR3aa: CASSVLTGGTGELFF

abundance: NA
d_gene: TRBD1
v_gene: TRBV5-1
j_gene: TRBJ2-1
CDR3nt: TGCGCCAGCAGCAAGGACAGGGGGGTCTACAATGAGCAGTTCTTC
CDR3aa: CASSKDRGVYNEQFF

abundance: NA
d_gene: NA
v_gene: TRBV15
j_gene: TRBJ2-1
CDR3nt: TGTGCCACCAGCACGATTAGCCGGGTCTCGCTACAGTTCTTC
CDR3aa: CATSTISRVSLQFF

abundance: NA
d_gene: NA
v_gene: TRBV6-6
j_gene: TRBJ1-6
CDR3nt: TGTGCCAGCAGTTATAAGGGGGATAATTCACCCCTCCACTTT
CDR3aa: CASSYKGDNSPLHF

abundance: NA
d_gene: NA
v_gene: TRBV6-1
j_gene: TRBJ2-7
CDR3nt: TGTGCCAGCAGTGAAGTACTAGCTGGAGAGCAGTACTTC
CDR3aa: CASSEVLAGEQYF

abundance: NA
d_gene: NA
v_gene: TRBV7-2
j_gene: TRBJ1-5
CDR3nt: TGTGCCAGCAGCTCCGTCCTCCTCAATCAGCCCCAGCATTTT
CDR3aa: CASSSVLLNQPQHF

abundance: few
d_gene: TRBD1
v_gene: TRBV6-6
j_gene: TRBJ2-2
CDR3nt: TGTGCCAGCAGGACAGGGTCGACACTCGGCGGGGAGCTGTTTTTT
CDR3aa: CASRTGSTLGGELFF

abundance: NA
d_gene: NA
v_gene: TRBV6-6
j_gene: TRBJ1-1
CDR3nt: TGTGCCAGCAGCCCCCTGGGGCCTTTCACTGAAGCTTTCTTT
CDR3aa: CASSPLGPFTEAFF

abundance: NA
d_gene: TRBD2
v_gene: TRBV7-8
j_gene: TRBJ2-5
CDR3nt: TGTGCCAGCAGCTTAACAGAGCGGGGGGGTAGGGAGACCCAGTACTTC
CDR3aa: CASSLTERGGRETQYF

abundance: NA
d_gene: NA
v_gene: TRBV10-3
j_gene: TRBJ2-5
CDR3nt: TGTGCCATCAGTGAGTCAGGACAGCTTTCGGAGACCCAGTACTTC
CDR3aa: CAISESGQLSETQYF

abundance: NA
d_gene: TRBD2
v_gene: TRBV15
j_gene: TRBJ2-1
CDR3nt: TGTGCCACCAGCAGAGTCCCTCGAGGTAGCGGGCACAATGAGCAGTTCTTC
CDR3aa: CATSRVPRGSGHNEQFF

abundance: NA
d_gene: TRBD1
v_gene: TRBV29-1
j_gene: TRBJ1-3
CDR3nt: TGCAGCGTCGAAGACAGGGGAATTAACACCATATATTTT
CDR3aa: CSVEDRGINTIYF

abundance: NA
d_gene: NA
v_gene: TRBV6-6
j_gene: TRBJ1-3
CDR3nt: TGTGCCAGCAGTTCCTTACGAGGCTCTGGAAACACCATATATTTT
CDR3aa: CASSSLRGSGNTIYF

abundance: NA
d_gene: NA
v_gene: TRBV5-6
j_gene: TRBJ1-2
CDR3nt: TGTGCCAGCAGCGTCAGGGTTTATGGCTACACCTTC
CDR3aa: CASSVRVYGYTF

abundance: NA
d_gene: TRBD2
v_gene: TRBV7-9
j_gene: TRBJ2-2
CDR3nt: TGTGCCAGCTCGGTAGCGGCGGGAGGGATCTCCACCGGGGAGCTGTTTTTT
CDR3aa: CASSVAAGGISTGELFF

abundance: NA
d_gene: TRBD1
v_gene: TRBV27
j_gene: TRBJ1-4
CDR3nt: TGTGCCAGCAGTCGGACAGGGGCGAATGAAAAACTGTTTTTT
CDR3aa: CASSRTGANEKLFF

abundance: NA
d_gene: NA
v_gene: TRBV5-6
j_gene: TRBJ2-7
CDR3nt: TGTGCCAGCAGCTTGGTGCAGGGAGGCTACGAGCAGTACTTC
CDR3aa: CASSLVQGGYEQYF

abundance: NA
d_gene: TRBD2
v_gene: TRBV10-3
j_gene: TRBJ2-7
CDR3nt: TGTGCCATCAGTGATGTCGCTAGCGGGATGGATGAGCAGTACTTC
CDR3aa: CAISDVASGMDEQYF

abundance: NA
d_gene: TRBD1
v_gene: TRBV29-1
j_gene: TRBJ2-1
CDR3nt: TGCAGCGTTGCCGGGACAGGGGGGCCCCCAAATGAGCAGTTCTTC
CDR3aa: CSVAGTGGPPNEQFF

abundance: NA
d_gene: TRBD2
v_gene: TRBV28
j_gene: TRBJ2-3
CDR3nt: TGTGCCAGCAGTTTTACTAGCTTTGCGGGAGCAGATACGCAGTATTTT
CDR3aa: CASSFTSFAGADTQYF

abundance: NA
d_gene: NA
v_gene: TRBV11-3
j_gene: TRBJ2-1
CDR3nt: TGTGCCAGCAGCTTAATGTCGGTCAATGAGCAGTTCTTC
CDR3aa: CASSLMSVNEQFF

abundance: NA
d_gene: NA
v_gene: TRBV20-1
j_gene: TRBJ2-7
CDR3nt: TGCAGTGCTAGTAAGGGCAGCCGGTGGGAGGAGCAGTACTTC
CDR3aa: CSASKGSRWEEQYF

abundance: NA
d_gene: TRBD1
v_gene: TRBV6-5
j_gene: TRBJ2-1
CDR3nt: TGTGCCAGCAGTTACTCGATGACAGGGGGGAATGAGCAGTTCTTC
CDR3aa: CASSYSMTGGNEQFF

abundance: NA
d_gene: NA
v_gene: TRBV6-5
j_gene: TRBJ2-7
CDR3nt: TGTGCCAGCAGGGCCGACCGGGACTCGAACTACGAGCAGTACTTC
CDR3aa: CASRADRDSNYEQYF

abundance: NA
d_gene: TRBD2
v_gene: TRBV5-4
j_gene: TRBJ2-3
CDR3nt: TGTGCCAGCAGCTTGCCCCTAGCGGGGGGCGTGGCAGATACGCAGTATTTT
CDR3aa: CASSLPLAGGVADTQYF

abundance: NA
d_gene: NA
v_gene: TRBV9
j_gene: TRBJ2-7
CDR3nt: TGTGCCAGCAGCGTAGCTCCAACAGGGGGGGGGCCCTACGAGCAGTACTTC
CDR3aa: CASSVAPTGGGPYEQYF

abundance: NA
d_gene: NA
v_gene: TRBV14
j_gene: TRBJ2-7
CDR3nt: TGTGCCAGCAGCCAAGATCCAGGTCCTTACGAGCAGTACTTC
CDR3aa: CASSQDPGPYEQYF

abundance: NA
d_gene: TRBD1
v_gene: TRBV25-1
j_gene: TRBJ2-1
CDR3nt: TGTGCCAGCCTCGGACAGGGCGGTACCTACAATGAGCAGTTCTTC
CDR3aa: CASLGQGGTYNEQFF

abundance: NA
d_gene: NA
v_gene: TRBV7-8
j_gene: TRBJ2-7
CDR3nt: TGTGCCAGCAGTTCACTACAGGGTAACAACGAGCAGTACTTC
CDR3aa: CASSSLQGNNEQYF

abundance: NA
d_gene: TRBD1
v_gene: TRBV3-1/TRBV3-2
j_gene: TRBJ2-5
CDR3nt: TGTGCCAGCAGCCAAGATCGGGACAGGGTCGAGACCCAGTACTTC
CDR3aa: CASSQDRDRVETQYF

abundance: NA
d_gene: TRBD1
v_gene: TRBV4-1
j_gene: TRBJ2-7
CDR3nt: TGCGCCAGCAGCCAGCGGACAGGGTATGATGAGCAGTACTTC
CDR3aa: CASSQRTGYDEQYF

abundance: once
d_gene: NA
v_gene: TRBV9
j_gene: TRBJ1-2
CDR3nt: TGTGCCAGCAGCGTAGGGGGAGATTATGGCTACACCTTC
CDR3aa: CASSVGGDYGYTF

abundance: NA
d_gene: NA
v_gene: TRBV12-3/TRBV12-4
j_gene: TRBJ2-5
CDR3nt: TGTGCCGGGGGCCCCACCCCCTGGACCCAGTACTTC
CDR3aa: CAGGPTPWTQYF

abundance: NA
d_gene: TRBD1
v_gene: TRBV12-3/TRBV12-4
j_gene: TRBJ1-2
CDR3nt: TGTGCCAGCAGATCACAGGGGGCGGCTGGCTACACCTTC
CDR3aa: CASRSQGAAGYTF

abundance: NA
d_gene: TRBD2
v_gene: TRBV6-6
j_gene: TRBJ2-7
CDR3nt: TGTGCCAGCAGACTAGCGGGAGGGCCGGACGAGCAGTACTTC
CDR3aa: CASRLAGGPDEQYF

abundance: NA
d_gene: NA
v_gene: TRBV12-3/TRBV12-4
j_gene: TRBJ1-2
CDR3nt: TGTGCCAGCAGCTTGGGGGGGGTTGGCTACACCTTC
CDR3aa: CASSLGGVGYTF

abundance: NA
d_gene: NA
v_gene: TRBV21-1
j_gene: TRBJ2-3
CDR3nt: TGTGCCAGCAGAGGAGGGACTAGCGGACCATTCCACAACCGCACAGATACGCAGTATTTT
CDR3aa: CASRGGTSGPFHNRTDTQYF

abundance: NA
d_gene: TRBD1
v_gene: TRBV4-3
j_gene: TRBJ2-7
CDR3nt: TGCGCCAGCAGCCAAGGGGACAGGGGGAGCGAGCAGTACTTC
CDR3aa: CASSQGDRGSEQYF

abundance: NA
d_gene: TRBD1
v_gene: TRBV28
j_gene: TRBJ1-5
CDR3nt: TGTGCCAGCAGGGGACAGGGCAATCAGCCCCAGCATTTT
CDR3aa: CASRGQGNQPQHF

abundance: NA
d_gene: NA
v_gene: TRBV10-3
j_gene: TRBJ2-2
CDR3nt: TGTGCCATCAGGTACACGAACACCGGGGAGCTGTTTTTT
CDR3aa: CAIRYTNTGELFF

abundance: NA
d_gene: NA
v_gene: TRBV29-1
j_gene: TRBJ2-1
CDR3nt: TGCAGCGTTGGACTAGACTCCTACAATGAGCAGTTCTTC
CDR3aa: CSVGLDSYNEQFF

abundance: few
d_gene: NA
v_gene: TRBV18
j_gene: TRBJ2-2
CDR3nt: TGTGCCAGCTCACCATGGGGCCCAGGGATTGCCGGGGAGCTGTTTTTT
CDR3aa: CASSPWGPGIAGELFF

abundance: NA
d_gene: TRBD2
v_gene: TRBV28
j_gene: TRBJ2-7
CDR3nt: TGTGCCAGCAGTCCCGACCCTTGGGCTAGCGGATCCTCCTACGAGCAGTACTTC
CDR3aa: CASSPDPWASGSSYEQYF

abundance: NA
d_gene: TRBD1
v_gene: TRBV29-1
j_gene: TRBJ2-7
CDR3nt: TGCAGCGGAGGACAGGGAAACTACGAGCAGTACTTC
CDR3aa: CSGGQGNYEQYF

abundance: NA
d_gene: NA
v_gene: TRBV5-4
j_gene: TRBJ1-6
CDR3nt: TGTGCCAGCAGCTTGAGGGGCCGTAATTCACCCCTCCACTTT
CDR3aa: CASSLRGRNSPLHF

abundance: NA
d_gene: TRBD2
v_gene: TRBV19
j_gene: TRBJ2-1
CDR3nt: TGTGCCAGTAGTCCTGGGACTAGCGGGGGGAGGGAGCAGTTCTTC
CDR3aa: CASSPGTSGGREQFF

abundance: NA
d_gene: NA
v_gene: TRBV9
j_gene: TRBJ1-1
CDR3nt: TGTGCCAGCAGCGTAGACGCCAGGGGTACCACTGAAGCTTTCTTT
CDR3aa: CASSVDARGTTEAFF

abundance: NA
d_gene: NA
v_gene: TRBV13
j_gene: TRBJ2-7
CDR3nt: TGTGCCAGCAGCCAGGGGCCCCGAAACTACGAGCAGTACTTC
CDR3aa: CASSQGPRNYEQYF

abundance: NA
d_gene: NA
v_gene: TRBV7-2
j_gene: TRBJ1-2
CDR3nt: TGTGCCAGCAGCTTAGATGGGGGCCATGGCTACACCTTC
CDR3aa: CASSLDGGHGYTF

abundance: NA
d_gene: NA
v_gene: TRBV6-5
j_gene: TRBJ2-3
CDR3nt: TGTGCCAGCAAGGGCAGGGGGGCAGATACGCAGTATTTT
CDR3aa: CASKGRGADTQYF

abundance: few
d_gene: TRBD1
v_gene: TRBV3-1/TRBV3-2
j_gene: TRBJ1-2
CDR3nt: TGTGCCAGCAGCGGTGGCGGGACAGGGTACGATGGCTACACCTTC
CDR3aa: CASSGGGTGYDGYTF

abundance: NA
d_gene: TRBD2
v_gene: TRBV7-2
j_gene: TRBJ2-7
CDR3nt: TGTGCCAGCAGCTCCACTAGCGGGAGCGTCCACGAGCAGTACTTC
CDR3aa: CASSSTSGSVHEQYF

abundance: NA
d_gene: NA
v_gene: TRBV15
j_gene: TRBJ2-7
CDR3nt: TGTGCCACCAGCATCGGGTACGAGCAGTACTTC
CDR3aa: CATSIGYEQYF